This paragraph covers one TCR beta chain sequence. No antigen is known for it. The PCR primers covered 54 TRBV and 13 TRBJ segments. Using immunoSEQ multiplex PCR, the repertoire was profiled, and TCRdb retains in-frame clones only, with some absent. This table holds 90,000 to 130,000 clones, nearly 95% found once. The data belong to a study of T cell repertoires and HLA-DP antigens. Study-wide background: Alloantigens: one with one groove difference and one with about ten differences versus self. A couple of male donors and one female donor spanned ages 18-to-29 through 60-to-69. Findings and limits, study-wide: Responder cells were total CD4+ cells with a HeLa antigen-presenting system.

Sequencing was done on a sample of CD4+ T cells from PBMCs. This clonotype was obtained from a woman aged 18-30 years in good health and CMV-seronegative.

The CDR3 loop is CASSPRDTRSGANVLTF. CDR3 DNA sequence: TGTGCCAGCAGCCCCCGGGATACACGCTCTGGGGCCAACGTCCTGACTTTC. V is TRBV7-8 and J is TRBJ2-6; tentative D call: TRBD2 (5 bases). The CDR3 length is 17 residues. Germline assignment: CDR1 SGHVS and CDR2 FQNEAQ. V was shortened by 5 bases and J by 0 bases, with 14 bases between the two germline ends.